This TCR beta chain derives from a study of patients and donors after allogeneic stem cell transplantation. The V end lost 0 bases, the J end lost 1 base, and 7 bases lay between the germline ends. Per the germline V gene, CDR1 is LGHNA and CDR2 is YNFKEQ. This CDR3 is 14 amino acids long. TCRdb independently ran MiXCR on the RT-PCR reads; one entry per CDR3 protein. The data contain 150,000 to 200,000 distinct CDR3 sequences, approximately 25% of them singletons. This clonotype has only a few counts. This chain connects TRBV4-2 to TRBJ2-7; D gene ambiguous. The specimen was blood, either unsorted or a sorted T cell fraction (not recorded which). The TCR was taken from a human donor who was either an allogeneic HSCT recipient or a stem cell or donor lymphocyte infusion donor (not recorded which). It is not recorded whose cells these are; they may come from a transplant donor. The CDR3 DNA sequence: TGTGCCAGCAGCCAAGAACGCATTTCCTACGAGCAGTACTTC. Its protein is CASSQERISYEQYF.